This T cell receptor (beta chain) was observed in a study of blood T cells in healthy people across ages (dated by TCRdb to 2014 to 2015). Study-wide context: In model experiments, roughly one uniquely barcoded TCR beta cDNA molecule per two T cells was captured by template switching. The study measured age-related changes in TCR beta repertoire diversity using deep sequencing normalized with unique cDNA molecular identifiers. To avoid experimental bias, donors of different ages were distributed randomly across sequencing lanes. The study analyzed two additional independent replicas of 1 million unique cDNA reads from the same blood draw for two donors, one aged 18 to 29 and one aged 80 or older. Donors were grouped into four age groups: young (average about 15 years), middle-aged (less than 40), aged (62) and long-lived (around 82). Overall study outcomes, separate from this receptor: Observed TCR beta diversity correlated strongly with the percentage of naive T cells measured by flow cytometry. Estimates of total diversity based on one million sequenced T cells were regarded as lower bounds and as underestimates. Compared with the aged group, more naive CD4+ T cells, fewer expanded clones and increased TCR diversity were shown by the long-lived group, suggesting age selection. As age increased, observed TCR beta diversity per million T cells dropped in a roughly linear way, and a significant reduction was already evident by age around 41. Because donor CMV infection status was unknown, age-related changes in expanded clonotypes were potentially confounded. Conclusive comparison of naive and antigen-experienced compartments was prevented by the profiling of bulk unsorted PBMCs.

CDR1 and CDR2 (ENHRY, SYGVKD) derive from the germline V gene. V is pruned by 4 bases and J by 7 bases, leaving 8 bases of the junction without a gene match. Its CDR3 holds 14 amino acids, cysteine through phenylalanine. Just CDR3 DNA is preserved here, 42 bases in frame from base 1. Library construction relied on 5' RACE. This sample was sequenced with an Illumina HiSeq 2500. A second 7 to 11 cycle PCR used a sample-barcoded 5' primer and a J-beta primer mix. A template-switch 5' adaptor carrying 12 random nucleotides introduced a unique molecular identifier onto each TCR beta cDNA molecule. Each sample yielded at least 2.5 million CDR3-containing paired-end reads. First-strand cDNA synthesis was performed from all RNA using the Mint cDNA synthesis kit, with priming by a TRBC-specific oligonucleotide. Following uracil-DNA glycosylase treatment, all cDNA underwent a first 18-cycle PCR with the universal primers M1SS and BC2_uni_R. The original pipeline was this. For normalization, 1 million high-quality reads were randomly selected from each sample, with every read carrying a distinct molecular identifier. Reads with shared molecular identifiers were discarded instead of being binned into consensus sequences. MiTCR, with a Q25 quality threshold and the strictest error-elimination algorithm, was used for CDR3 identification, clonotype clustering and error correction. Lower-bound total TCR beta diversity was estimated with a nonparametric unseen species model using Euler transformation. TCRdb cleaned the public reads at Q25 with fastp, built clones with MiXCR and kept in-frame beta chains. For every CDR3 protein sequence, its rows merge into one entry that carries the most common genes and DNA. TCRdb's processing, not the study's, gives the V and J calls here. This sample comprises approximately 670,000 distinct CDR3 sequences, around two fifths of them detected only once. The ten largest clones represent 30% of the sample.

As regards this clonotype: The specificity of this receptor is unknown. Base qualities are missing; no much larger clone stands one base away.

The approximately 40 donors, aged about 6 to 100 years, were systemically healthy Caucasian individuals from Russia. About 10 milliliters of peripheral blood were collected from each donor into EDTA-treated Vacutainer tubes. Ficoll-Paque density-gradient centrifugation was used to isolate PBMCs, with at least 7 million obtained per sample. Trizol reagent was used to extract total RNA from the PBMCs, yielding at least 5.5 micrograms per sample. For every donor, an aliquot of PBMCs went through flow cytometry to measure the percentages of naive CD45RAhigh/CD27high T cells. Sequences were obtained from blood. Recombination linked TRBV10-3 to TRBJ2-7; the junction holds 9 bases that match TRBD1. The receptor was derived from a man aged 80 or over in good health. The CDR3 in this case is CAISAPGQGEEQYF. In nucleotides, the sequence is TGTGCCATCAGTGCTCCGGGACAGGGTGAAGAGCAGTACTTC.